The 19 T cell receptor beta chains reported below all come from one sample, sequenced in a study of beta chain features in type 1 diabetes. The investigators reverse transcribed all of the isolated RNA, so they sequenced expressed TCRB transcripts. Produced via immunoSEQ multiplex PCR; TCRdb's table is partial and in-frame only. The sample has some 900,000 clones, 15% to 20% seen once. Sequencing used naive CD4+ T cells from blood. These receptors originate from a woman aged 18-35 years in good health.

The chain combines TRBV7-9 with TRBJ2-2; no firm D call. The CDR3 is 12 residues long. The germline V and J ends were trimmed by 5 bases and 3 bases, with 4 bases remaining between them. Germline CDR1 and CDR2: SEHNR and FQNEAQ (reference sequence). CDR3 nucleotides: TGTGCCAGCAGCCCGGACACCGGGGAGCTGTTTTTT. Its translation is CASSPDTGELFF.

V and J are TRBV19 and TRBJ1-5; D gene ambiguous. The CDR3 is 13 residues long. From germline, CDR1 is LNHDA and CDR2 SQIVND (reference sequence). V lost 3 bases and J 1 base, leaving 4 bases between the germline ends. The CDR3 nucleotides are TGTGCCAGTAGTATGACAAGCAATCAGCCCCAGCATTTT. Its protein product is CASSMTSNQPQHF. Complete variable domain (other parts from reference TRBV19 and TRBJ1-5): DGGITQSPKYLFRKEGQNVTLSCEQNLNHDAMYWYRQDPGQGLRLIYYSQIVNDFQKGDIAEGYSVSREKKESFPLTVTSAQKNPTAFYLCASSMTSNQPQHFGDGTRLSIL.

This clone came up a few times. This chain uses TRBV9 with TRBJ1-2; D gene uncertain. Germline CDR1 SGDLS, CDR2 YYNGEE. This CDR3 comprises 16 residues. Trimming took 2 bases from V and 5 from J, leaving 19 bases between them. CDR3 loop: CASSVTVDGPGYGYTF. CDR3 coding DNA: TGTGCCAGCAGCGTCACAGTGGACGGACCCGGATATGGCTACACCTTC.

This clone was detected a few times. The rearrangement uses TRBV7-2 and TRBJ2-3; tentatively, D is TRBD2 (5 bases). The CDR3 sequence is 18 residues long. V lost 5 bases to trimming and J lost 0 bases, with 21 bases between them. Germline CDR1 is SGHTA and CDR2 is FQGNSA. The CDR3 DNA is TGTGCCAGCAGCCGAAGCCTCAGGAGAGCGGTTAGCACAGATACGCAGTATTTT. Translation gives CASSRSLRRAVSTDTQYF.

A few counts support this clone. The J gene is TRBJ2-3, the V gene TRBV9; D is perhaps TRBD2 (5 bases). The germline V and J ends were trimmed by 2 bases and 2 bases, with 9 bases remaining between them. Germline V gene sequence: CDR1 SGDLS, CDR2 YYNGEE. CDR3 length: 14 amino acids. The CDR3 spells CASSVAGLTDTQYF. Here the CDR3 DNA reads TGTGCCAGCAGCGTCGCGGGTCTCACAGATACGCAGTATTTT.

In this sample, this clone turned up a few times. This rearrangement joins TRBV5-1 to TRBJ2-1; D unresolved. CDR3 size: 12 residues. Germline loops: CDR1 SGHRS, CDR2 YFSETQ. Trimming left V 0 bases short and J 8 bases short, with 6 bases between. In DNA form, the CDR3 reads TGCGCCAGCAGCTTGGCTGGGGATGAGCAGTTCTTC. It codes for CASSLAGDEQFF.

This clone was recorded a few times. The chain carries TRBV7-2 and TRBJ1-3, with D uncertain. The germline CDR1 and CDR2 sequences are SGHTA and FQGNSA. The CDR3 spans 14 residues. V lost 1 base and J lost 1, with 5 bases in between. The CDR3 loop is CASSLVQSGNTIYF. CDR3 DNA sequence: TGTGCCAGCAGCTTAGTACAGTCTGGAAACACCATATATTTT.

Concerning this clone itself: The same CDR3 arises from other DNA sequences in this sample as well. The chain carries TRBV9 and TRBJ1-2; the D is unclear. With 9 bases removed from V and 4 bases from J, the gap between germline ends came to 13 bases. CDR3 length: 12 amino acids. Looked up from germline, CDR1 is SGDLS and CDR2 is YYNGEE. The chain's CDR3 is CATPPESYGYTF. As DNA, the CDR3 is TGTGCCACCCCACCGGAATCCTATGGCTACACCTTC. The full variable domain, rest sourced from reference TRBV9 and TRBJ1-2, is DSGVTQTPKHLITATGQRVTLRCSPRSGDLSVYWYQQSLDQGLQFLIQYYNGEERAKGNILERFSAQQFPDLHSELNLSSLELGDSALYFCATPPESYGYTFGSGTRLTVV.

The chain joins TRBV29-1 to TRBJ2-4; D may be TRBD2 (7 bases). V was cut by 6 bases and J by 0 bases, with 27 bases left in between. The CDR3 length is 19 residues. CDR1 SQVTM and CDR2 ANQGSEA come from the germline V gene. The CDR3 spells CSVLKGVTGRDGAKNIQYF. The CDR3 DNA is TGCAGCGTCTTGAAGGGTGTTACAGGGAGGGATGGAGCCAAAAACATTCAGTACTTC.

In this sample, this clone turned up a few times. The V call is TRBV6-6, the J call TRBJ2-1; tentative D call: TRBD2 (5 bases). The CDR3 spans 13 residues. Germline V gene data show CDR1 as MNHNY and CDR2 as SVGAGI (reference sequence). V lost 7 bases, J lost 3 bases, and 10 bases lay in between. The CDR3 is CASTNGVYNEQFF. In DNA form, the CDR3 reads TGTGCCAGCACTAACGGGGTCTACAATGAGCAGTTCTTC.

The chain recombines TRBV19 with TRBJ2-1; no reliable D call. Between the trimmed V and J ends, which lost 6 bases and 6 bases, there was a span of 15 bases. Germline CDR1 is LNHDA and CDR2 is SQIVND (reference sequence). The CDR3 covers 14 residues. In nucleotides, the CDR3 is TGTGCCAGTAGCAAGCTGGCGGTAGGCAATGAGCAGTTCTTC. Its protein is CASSKLAVGNEQFF.

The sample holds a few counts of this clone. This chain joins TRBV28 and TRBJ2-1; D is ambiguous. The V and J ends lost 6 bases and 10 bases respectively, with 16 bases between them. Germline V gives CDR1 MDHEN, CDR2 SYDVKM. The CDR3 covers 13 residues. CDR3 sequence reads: CASRLQAFTEQFF. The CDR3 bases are TGTGCCAGCAGACTCCAGGCCTTCACGGAGCAGTTCTTC.

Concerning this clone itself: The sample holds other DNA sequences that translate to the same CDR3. CDR3 residues: CASSYSLPTDTQYF. Written as DNA, the CDR3 is TGTGCCAGCAGTTACTCGTTGCCGACAGATACGCAGTATTTT. This rearrangement joins TRBV6-5 to TRBJ2-3; no reliable D call. Germline CDR1 reads MNHEY; CDR2 reads SVGAGI. The CDR3 extends over 14 amino acids. The V and J ends lost 0 bases and 3 bases respectively, with 7 bases between them.

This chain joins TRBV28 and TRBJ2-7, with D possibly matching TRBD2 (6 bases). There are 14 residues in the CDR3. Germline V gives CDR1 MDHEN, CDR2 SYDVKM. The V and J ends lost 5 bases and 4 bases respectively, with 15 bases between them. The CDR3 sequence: CASSVSPRDYEQYF. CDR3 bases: TGTGCCAGCAGTGTATCTCCGCGGGATTACGAGCAGTACTTC.

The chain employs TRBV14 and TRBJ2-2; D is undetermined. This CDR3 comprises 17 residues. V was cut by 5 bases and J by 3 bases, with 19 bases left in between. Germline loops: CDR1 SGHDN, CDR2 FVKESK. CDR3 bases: TGTGCCAGCAGCTCCCGTCAATCCACGTCGTACACCGGGGAGCTGTTTTTT. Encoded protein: CASSSRQSTSYTGELFF.

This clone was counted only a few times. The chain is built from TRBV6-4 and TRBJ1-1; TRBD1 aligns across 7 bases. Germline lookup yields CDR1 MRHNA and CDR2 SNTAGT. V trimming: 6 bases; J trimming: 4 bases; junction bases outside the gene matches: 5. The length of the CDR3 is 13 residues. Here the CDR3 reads CASRGQPSTEAFF. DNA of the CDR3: TGTGCCAGCAGGGGACAGCCCAGCACTGAAGCTTTCTTT.

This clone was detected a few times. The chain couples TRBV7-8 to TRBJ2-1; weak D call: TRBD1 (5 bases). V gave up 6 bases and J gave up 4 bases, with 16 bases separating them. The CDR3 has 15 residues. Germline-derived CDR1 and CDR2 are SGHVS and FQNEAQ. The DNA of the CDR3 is TGTGCCAGCAGTGGTGCCAGGGCGCTTTACAATGAGCAGTTCTTC. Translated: CASSGARALYNEQFF.

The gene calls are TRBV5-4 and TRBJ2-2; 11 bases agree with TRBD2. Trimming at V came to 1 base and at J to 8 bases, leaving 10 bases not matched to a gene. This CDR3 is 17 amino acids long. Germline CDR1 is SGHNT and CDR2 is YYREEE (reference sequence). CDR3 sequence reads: CASSLMTSGAREGELFF. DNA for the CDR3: TGTGCCAGCAGCTTGATGACTAGCGGGGCGCGGGAGGGGGAGCTGTTTTTT.

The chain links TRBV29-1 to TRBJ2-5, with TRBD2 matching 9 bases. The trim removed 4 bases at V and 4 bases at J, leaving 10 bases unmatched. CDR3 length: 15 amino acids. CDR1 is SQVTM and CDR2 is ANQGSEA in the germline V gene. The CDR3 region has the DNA TGCAGCGTTGGGGTGGAGCGGGAGGTGTCAGAGACCCAGTACTTC. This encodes CSVGVEREVSETQYF.